A selection of T cell receptor beta chains follows, all from one sample in a study of identifying expanded T cells in peripheral blood. Assay used: immunoSEQ multiplex PCR; TCRdb lists only in-frame clones, some missing. Of 120,000 or so clones in the sample, about 80% were seen once. Sequencing used blood. The receptor source for this set is a person aged 18 to 70 in good health. Both conserved end residues are part of each CDR3. The D gene is left open where the match is weak. The size field is filled for only some rows; it gives once, few, many or a size class.

V gene	J gene	D gene	clone size	CDR3 DNA	CDR3 protein
TRBV5-6	TRBJ1-2	.	once	TGTGCCAGCAGCGTCCTCAGTGGGACTTATGGCTACACCTTC	CASSVLSGTYGYTF
TRBV28	TRBJ1-2	.	.	TGTGCCAGCAGCCTGGGGGGCCCCTATGGCTACACCTTC	CASSLGGPYGYTF
TRBV4-1	TRBJ1-4	.	.	TGCGCCAGCAGCCCCGGGAGTACCAGTAGAACTAATGAAAAACTGTTTTTT	CASSPGSTSRTNEKLFF
TRBV29-1	TRBJ2-1	.	.	TGCAGCGTTGAAGGAGGCGGTATCTCCTACAATGAGCAGTTCTTC	CSVEGGGISYNEQFF
TRBV5-6	TRBJ2-1	.	.	TGTGCCAGCAGCGTGGGACAGGTGGGGGGACTACATAAAAATGAGCAGTTCTTC	CASSVGQVGGLHKNEQFF
TRBV30	TRBJ1-5	.	.	TGTGCCTGGGGCGCTGGGGGCGGTGGCAATCAGCCCCAGCATTTT	CAWGAGGGGNQPQHF
TRBV10-2	TRBJ1-2	.	.	TGCGCCAGCAGTGATGGCAGTGGCTATGGCTACACCTTC	CASSDGSGYGYTF
TRBV11-2	TRBJ1-6	.	.	TGTGCCAGCAGCCGAACAGGTTTTGGGAGACTTAATTCACCCCTCCACTTT	CASSRTGFGRLNSPLHF
TRBV7-6	TRBJ1-1	.	.	TGTGCCAGCAGCTTGGAGATATCTGAAGCTTTCTTT	CASSLEISEAFF
TRBV7-9	TRBJ2-5	.	.	TGTGCCAGCAGCTCGGACGGAGCCACGAAAGAGACCCAGTACTTC	CASSSDGATKETQYF
TRBV6-6	TRBJ1-5	TRBD1	.	TGTGCCAGCAGCGAGCAGGGGGGTCAGCCCCAGCATTTT	CASSEQGGQPQHF
TRBV30	TRBJ1-3	.	few	TGTGCCTGGACTCCCCACGGAAACACCATATATTTT	CAWTPHGNTIYF